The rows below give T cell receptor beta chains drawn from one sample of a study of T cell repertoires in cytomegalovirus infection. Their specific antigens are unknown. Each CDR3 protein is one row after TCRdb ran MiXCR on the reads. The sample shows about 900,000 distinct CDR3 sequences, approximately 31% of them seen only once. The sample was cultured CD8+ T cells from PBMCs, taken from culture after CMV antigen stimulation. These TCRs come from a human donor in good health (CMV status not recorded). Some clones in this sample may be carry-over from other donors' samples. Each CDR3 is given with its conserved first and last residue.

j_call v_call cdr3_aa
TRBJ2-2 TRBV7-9 CASSSFTGGNTGELFF
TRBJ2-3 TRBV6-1 CASSSGQSWLTDTQYF
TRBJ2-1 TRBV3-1 CASSHRGWDEQFF
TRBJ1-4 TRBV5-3 CASSPGHRAQGEKLFF
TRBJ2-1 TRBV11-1 CASSLAAGWGEQFF
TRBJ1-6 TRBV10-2 CASSVALKGHNSPLHF
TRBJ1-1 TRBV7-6 CASSLARRGNTEAFF
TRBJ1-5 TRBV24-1 CATSDRSSSNQPQHF
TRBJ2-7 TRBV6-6 CASSYGHYEQYF
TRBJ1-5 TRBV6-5 CASSTRQISNQPQHF
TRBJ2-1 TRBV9 CASNSGNEQFF
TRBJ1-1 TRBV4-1 CASSQDPTLDTEAFF
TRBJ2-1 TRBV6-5 CASSSASGGASNEQFF
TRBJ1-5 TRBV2 CATGGGGNQPQHF
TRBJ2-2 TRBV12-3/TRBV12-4 CASRPGATGELFF
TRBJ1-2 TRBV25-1 CASIETGGNGYTF
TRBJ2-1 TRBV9 CASSGGGGREQFF
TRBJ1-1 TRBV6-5 CASSYLQGEHTEAFF
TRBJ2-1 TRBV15 CATSREVAGASYNEQFF
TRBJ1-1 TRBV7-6 CASSPGQAHTEAFF
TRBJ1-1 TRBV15 CATSRERDRNTEAFF
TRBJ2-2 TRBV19 CASSTLGYGARELFF
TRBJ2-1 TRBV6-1 CASALLWSHEQFF
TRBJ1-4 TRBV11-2 CASSAGQGWPEKLFF
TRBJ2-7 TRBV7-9 CASSPMGGGDSYEQYF
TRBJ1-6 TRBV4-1 CASSPHRGDNSPLHF
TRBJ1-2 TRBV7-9 CASRNHEGHGYTF
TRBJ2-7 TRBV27 CASRRDISYEQYF
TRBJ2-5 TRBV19 CASSTSARGAKTQYF
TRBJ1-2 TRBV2 CATQKHDRLVLQTYGYTF
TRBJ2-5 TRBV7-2 CASSIRQFQETQYF
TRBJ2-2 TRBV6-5 CASSYSGLAGEPGELFF
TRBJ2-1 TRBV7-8 CASLPRIYNEQFF
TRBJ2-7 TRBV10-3 CAISRAGPEQYF
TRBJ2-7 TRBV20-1 CSARGEHYEQYF
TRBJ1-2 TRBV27 CASSFGGLDYGYTF
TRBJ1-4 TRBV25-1 CASSGPTGGKEKLFF
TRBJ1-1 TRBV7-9 CASTSRRGGTSTTEAFF
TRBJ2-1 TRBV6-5 CASSATSDEQFF
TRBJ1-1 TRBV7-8 CASSPYEVNTEAFF
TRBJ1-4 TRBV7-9 CASSLPRIGVTNEKLFF
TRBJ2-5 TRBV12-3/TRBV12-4 CASTESGLAGGLETQYF
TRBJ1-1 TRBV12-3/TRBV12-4 CASSGDRGFAEAFF
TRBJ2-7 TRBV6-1 CASSEKQGWGAEQYF
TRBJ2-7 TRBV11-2 CASSGWGQAHYEQYF
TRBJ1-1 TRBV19 CASEYRGRTEAFF
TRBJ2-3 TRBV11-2 CASSLDLPWAAVPTDTQYF
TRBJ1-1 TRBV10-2 CASSGFGKLTNTEAFF
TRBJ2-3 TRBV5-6 CASSLGPAEGTDTQYF
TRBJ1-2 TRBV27 CASSYGPAAAFGYTF
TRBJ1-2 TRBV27 CATGLPYPGGGMDGYTF
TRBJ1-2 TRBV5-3 CASSLYGRGYTF
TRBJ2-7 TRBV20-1 CSASFKNYEQYF
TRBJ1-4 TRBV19 CASSRPDSHNEKLFF
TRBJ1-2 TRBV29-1 CSAFLIGTGLSYTF
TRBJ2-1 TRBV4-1 CASSQVASYNEQFF
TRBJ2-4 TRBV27 CASSLSGGWDIQYF
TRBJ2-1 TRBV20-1 CSARNRGLDEQFF